Included here is one T cell receptor beta chain sequence, with context. Other DNA sequences in this specimen translate into the identical CDR3. Assay used: immunoSEQ multiplex PCR; TCRdb lists only in-frame clones, some missing. The repertoire holds around 200,000 clones, with around 89% as singletons. The sample comes from a study of blood T cell repertoires in COVID-19. The V gene lost 5 bases and the J gene lost 2 bases, with 9 bases spanning the gap. The CDR3 sequence is 13 residues long. CDR1 and CDR2 (germline): SGHTA, FQGTGA. Enrollees, about 18 to 95 years old, lived in about two dozen US areas. Grouping used clinical history reported by participants in a survey and questionnaire.

The chain uses TRBV7-3 and TRBJ1-2, with TRBD1 as a possible D gene (6 bases). The sequencing sample was made of PBMCs or T cells enriched from blood (not recorded which). This receptor was identified in a woman in her thirties who had recovered from COVID-19. CDR3 loop: CASSPTGNYGYTF. CDR3 coding DNA: TGTGCCAGCAGCCCTACAGGGAACTATGGCTACACCTTC.